A selection of T cell receptor beta chains follows, all from one sample in a study of Graves' ophthalmopathy and Graves' hyperthyroidism. MiXCR, applied by TCRdb to the multiplex PCR reads, yields one record per CDR3 protein. The sample contains under 800,000 distinct CDR3 sequences, approximately 21% of which appear only once. The sequenced sample consisted of peripheral blood. These receptors were obtained from a woman between 18 and 29 years old with stable Graves' hyperthyroidism. Some clones in this sample may be carry-over from other donors' samples. Both conserved end residues are part of each CDR3. The D gene is left open where the match is weak. Clone size is not always given. Where it is, it says once, few, many or a class for expanded clones.

v_gene: TRBV20-1; d_gene: TRBD2; abundance: many; j_gene: TRBJ2-5; CDR3nt: TGCAGTGCTAGCCAGCGGGAGCAAGAGACCCAGTACTTC; CDR3aa: CSASQREQETQYF
v_gene: TRBV3-1; d_gene: .; abundance: .; j_gene: TRBJ2-2; CDR3nt: TGTGCCAGCAGCCAAGTTAGTGGAGCCAGCGGAACTGGCGTCGGGGAGCTGTTTTTT; CDR3aa: CASSQVSGASGTGVGELFF
v_gene: TRBV7-2; d_gene: .; abundance: .; j_gene: TRBJ1-1; CDR3nt: TGTGCCAGCAGCTTAGTGCCCCTGACAGTGAGCACTGAAGCTTTCTTT; CDR3aa: CASSLVPLTVSTEAFF
v_gene: TRBV6-2/TRBV6-3; d_gene: TRBD2; abundance: .; j_gene: TRBJ2-2; CDR3nt: TGTGCCAGTTTACTAGCGGGAGCGGCCACCGGGGAGCTGTTTTTT; CDR3aa: CASLLAGAATGELFF
v_gene: TRBV12-5; d_gene: TRBD1; abundance: many; j_gene: TRBJ2-2; CDR3nt: TGTGCTAGTGGTTTGGGACAGGGGAACACCGGGGAGCTGTTTTTT; CDR3aa: CASGLGQGNTGELFF
v_gene: TRBV6-1; d_gene: .; abundance: many; j_gene: TRBJ1-3; CDR3nt: TGTGCCAGCAGAACAGGGCCCAACTCTGGAAACACCATATATTTT; CDR3aa: CASRTGPNSGNTIYF
v_gene: TRBV20-1; d_gene: TRBD2; abundance: few; j_gene: TRBJ2-5; CDR3nt: TGCAGTGCTATTGGGGGGGCCCAGTACTTC; CDR3aa: CSAIGGAQYF
v_gene: TRBV5-1; d_gene: TRBD2; abundance: many; j_gene: TRBJ2-7; CDR3nt: TGCGCCAGCAGCTTGGTGGCTAGCGGGAGCTACGAGCAGTACTTC; CDR3aa: CASSLVASGSYEQYF
v_gene: TRBV11-2; d_gene: .; abundance: .; j_gene: TRBJ2-5; CDR3nt: TGTGCCAGCAGCTTGAGGCGGAGCCAAGAGACCCAGTACTTC; CDR3aa: CASSLRRSQETQYF
v_gene: TRBV12-3/TRBV12-4; d_gene: TRBD1; abundance: many; j_gene: TRBJ1-1; CDR3nt: TGTGCCAGCAGTCAGGGGGGGTCGGCTTTCTTT; CDR3aa: CASSQGGSAFF
v_gene: TRBV6-1; d_gene: .; abundance: once; j_gene: TRBJ2-7; CDR3nt: TGTGCCAGCAGTGAAGACCCGGGGCAGGAGCAGTACTTC; CDR3aa: CASSEDPGQEQYF
v_gene: TRBV12-3/TRBV12-4; d_gene: .; abundance: .; j_gene: TRBJ1-1; CDR3nt: TGTGCCAGCAGTTTAGGGGTACGGGGGACTGAAGCTTTCTTT; CDR3aa: CASSLGVRGTEAFF